This TCR beta chain was documented in a study of T cell repertoires in cytomegalovirus infection. Study-wide background: Selection of CMV epitopes for the study included recently identified HLA-C-restricted and well-studied HLA-B-restricted ones.

MiXCR, run by TCRdb on the reads, gives a single entry per CDR3 protein. The table shows hundreds of thousands of distinct CDR3 sequences, with roughly 43% occurring only once. In regard to this clonotype: Its target is unknown.

V lost 2 bases and J 2 bases, leaving 14 bases between the germline ends. The germline V gene has CDR1 SEHNR and CDR2 FQNEAQ (reference sequence). The CDR3 spans 16 residues. Whole-study findings and limits: CMV carriers having the relevant HLA were flagged by cumulative public TCR beta family frequency. The response measured ex vivo was dominated by TCR beta clonotypes (HLA-C-restricted and CMV-specific).

The clonotype originates from a human donor in good health (CMV status not recorded). Some clones in this sample may be carry-over from other donors' samples. The sample in question was cultured PBMCs, obtained from culture after CMV antigen stimulation. The genes are TRBV7-9 and TRBJ2-3, with D unclear. Written as DNA, the CDR3 is TGTGCCAGCAGCTTACCCACCGGACCTCACACAGATACGCAGTATTTT. Its translation: CASSLPTGPHTDTQYF.